The entry that follows covers one T cell receptor beta chain sequence. Its antigen has not been determined. No per-base quality is available; no much larger clone lies one base away. This record comes from a study of CD8 T cells in Susac syndrome (dated by TCRdb to the late 2010s). Regarding the research as a whole: Whether CD8+ T cell activation and differentiation in Susac syndrome was antigen driven was tested using repertoire sequencing. What the study reported, not specific to this receptor: The TCR sequencing and HLA analysis was acknowledged to have included a relatively small number of individuals.

Peripheral blood CD8+ and CD4+ T cells from healthy donors, Susac syndrome patients and multiple sclerosis patients were profiled using high-throughput TCR beta sequencing. The healthy donors served as controls matched for age and sex. Bulk CD8+ and CD4+ T cells were purified by magnetic negative isolation, whereas CD8+ TEMRA cells were enriched by FACS. Blood was drawn into EDTA tubes, processed within 24 hours, and PBMCs were isolated by density gradient centrifugation. PBMCs intended for TCR sequencing were frozen in liquid nitrogen and were later thawed in a 37 degrees C water bath. A purity of at least 90% was achieved for sorted or isolated CD4+, CD8+ and CD8+ TEMRA cells. V is cut by 8 bases and J by 0 bases, and the space between the germline ends is 14 bases. Including the terminal cysteine and phenylalanine, the CDR3 comprises 15 residues. Solely the CDR3 DNA is kept, with 45 bases framed from the first base. Reading the germline V gene gives CDR1 SGHTA and CDR2 FQGTGA.

RNA was extracted using the RNeasy kit, and about 0.45 to 1 ug of the RNA was reverse transcribed with random hexamers. The immunoSEQ multiplex PCR assay, which covers 54 Vbeta and 13 Jbeta segments, was used to amplify TCR beta CDR3 regions. To correct PCR amplification bias, a synthetic template baseline was used for both primer optimization and computational correction. Turning to the authors' computational methods: Reads were assigned to V, D and J genes according to IMGT and analyzed in immunoSEQ Analyzer, with only productive sequences retained. Clonality was calculated as one minus the Shannon entropy normalized by log2 of the number of productive unique sequences. Public and private clones were assessed among the 100 most prevalent clones of each patient and control. Clones were defined as Susac-specific if absent from the healthy and MS cohorts, from some 1,000 published viral clones and from other ImmuneACCESS disease sequences. TCRdb passed the public sequencing reads through fastp at Q25 and MiXCR, retaining productive beta sequences. Rows are combined by CDR3 protein, so each entry shows the most common genes and DNA. The V and J calls shown here were made by TCRdb, not taken from the authors' results. The sample has roughly 180,000 distinct CDR3 sequences on record, approximately 95% of them singletons. More than 0.1% of the sample belongs to the ten largest clones.

The specimen sequenced was CD4+ T cells from PBMCs. The sequence is built from TRBV7-3 and TRBJ2-1; TRBD1 is a possible D gene, resting on 6 matching bases. This receptor was identified in a human donor in good health. The CDR3 has the sequence CASSWGQDSYNEQFF. The DNA sequence is given as TGTGCCAGCTCCTGGGGGCAGGACTCCTACAATGAGCAGTTCTTC. The entire variable domain, with the stretches around the CDR3 drawn from the reference TRBV7-3 and TRBJ2-1 proteins, is GAGVSQTPSNKVTEKGKYVELRCDPISGHTALYWYRQSLGQGPEFLIYFQGTGAADDSGLPNDRFFAVRPEGSVSTLKIQRTERGDSAVYLCASSWGQDSYNEQFFGPGTRLTVL.